This is a list of T cell receptor beta chains from one sample in a study of cytomegalovirus exposure and HLA in healthy donors. Only in-frame clones appear in the TCRdb table, and some are missing; sequencing was by immunoSEQ multiplex PCR. Of some 210,000 clones listed, approximately 80% are singletons. Sequenced: PBMCs. The receptors derive from a male donor in good health and CMV-seronegative. Both conserved end residues are part of each CDR3. A D gene is named only where the DNA matches it firmly. The size entry is marked missing in some rows and otherwise reads once, few, many or a size class.

TRBJ1-2 | TRBV6-5 | - | TRBD1 | CASSYYGQADSEGYTF | TGTGCCAGCAGTTATTACGGACAGGCGGATTCAGAGGGCTACACCTTC
TRBJ1-2 | TRBV25-1 | - | - | CASSEYPIEGYGYTF | TGTGCCAGCAGTGAATACCCCATAGAGGGCTATGGCTACACCTTC
TRBJ1-2 | TRBV4-1 | few | - | CASSDSNYGYTF | TGCGCCAGCAGCGACAGTAACTATGGCTACACCTTC
TRBJ1-4 | TRBV5-1 | - | - | CASSLGPATNEKLFF | TGCGCCAGCAGCTTGGGGCCCGCAACTAATGAAAAACTGTTTTTT
TRBJ1-1 | TRBV5-1 | - | TRBD1 | CASSLAAGGTEAFF | TGCGCCAGCAGCTTGGCGGCAGGGGGCACTGAAGCTTTCTTT
TRBJ2-3 | TRBV30 | - | TRBD2 | CAFSTELAGTLSTDTQYF | TGTGCCTTCTCAACGGAACTAGCGGGAACCCTTAGCACAGATACGCAGTATTTT
TRBJ1-1 | TRBV5-8 | - | - | CASSYLGVTEAFF | TGTGCCAGCAGCTACCTAGGGGTGACTGAAGCTTTCTTT
TRBJ1-2 | TRBV27 | - | TRBD1 | CASSLGQGASGYTF | TGTGCCAGCAGTTTAGGTCAGGGGGCGAGTGGCTACACCTTC
TRBJ1-5 | TRBV28 | - | TRBD1 | CASSRSRGRRGNQPQHF | TGTGCCAGCAGCAGATCGAGGGGGCGCCGGGGCAATCAGCCCCAGCATTTT
TRBJ2-1 | TRBV7-6 | - | - | CASSLSVGGAAYNEQFF | TGTGCCAGCAGCTTATCGGTAGGAGGAGCGGCCTACAATGAGCAGTTCTTC
TRBJ2-1 | TRBV19 | - | TRBD2 | CASSIMGLALNNEQFF | TGTGCCAGTAGTATTATGGGACTAGCGCTAAACAATGAGCAGTTCTTC
TRBJ1-1 | TRBV9 | - | TRBD1 | CASSVMIGTVNTEAFF | TGTGCCAGCAGCGTGATGATTGGGACAGTGAACACTGAAGCTTTCTTT
TRBJ1-6 | TRBV2 | few | TRBD1 | CASSTGTGNSPLHF | TGTGCCAGCAGTACCGGGACAGGGAATTCACCCCTCCACTTT
TRBJ2-7 | TRBV19 | - | TRBD1 | CASSQTGTGSHEQYF | TGTGCCAGTAGTCAAACCGGGACAGGGTCCCACGAGCAGTACTTC
TRBJ2-2 | TRBV14 | - | - | CASSQVNTGELFF | TGTGCCAGCAGCCAAGTAAACACCGGGGAGCTGTTTTTT
TRBJ2-7 | TRBV4-1 | few | - | CASSLSQQGGVYEQYF | TGCGCCAGCAGCCTCTCCCAACAGGGAGGGGTCTACGAGCAGTACTTC
TRBJ2-1 | TRBV6-6 | - | TRBD2 | CASSYPHSGSDNEQFF | TGTGCCAGCAGTTACCCCCACAGCGGGAGTGACAATGAGCAGTTCTTC
TRBJ2-7 | TRBV11-2 | - | TRBD1 | CASSLDRGLVYEQYF | TGTGCCAGCAGCTTAGATAGGGGGCTCGTCTACGAGCAGTACTTC
TRBJ2-7 | TRBV18 | - | TRBD2 | CASSRTSGSSYEQYF | TGTGCCAGCTCACGGACTAGCGGGTCCTCCTACGAGCAGTACTTC